This T cell receptor beta chain was sequenced during a study of blood T cell repertoires in COVID-19. The overall study: Some COVID-19 samples were acute and others convalescent; all came from the United States, Italy and Spain. T cells, B-cell-depleted T cells, or PBMCs supplied cDNA or gDNA.

Clones were read by immunoSEQ multiplex PCR, and TCRdb kept only the in-frame ones, dropping some. The table lists about 300,000 clones, 65% to 85% of them singletons. Enrollment of patients from Seattle took place during active infection, with longitudinal follow-up. The CDR3 has 15 amino acids. CDR1 and CDR2 from the germline V gene are MNHEY and SMNVEV (reference sequence). V was pared by 5 bases and J by 4 bases, with 7 bases of the junction left unmatched. This TCR was sampled from a human donor with COVID-19, enrolled during active disease. The donor label of this sample is uncertain. The specimen was peripheral blood. V usage is TRBV27 and J usage is TRBJ2-7; TRBD2 matches at 11 bases. The CDR3 DNA is TGTGCCAGCAGTGGAACGACTAGCGGGACTTACGAGCAGTACTTC. This codes for CASSGTTSGTYEQYF.